This T cell receptor (beta chain) was found in a study of OX40 agonist ivuxolimab in advanced cancers. Study findings and constraints: Also showing low normalized T-cell clonal expansion were some of the nonresponders.

Concerning this clone: Its specificity is not known.

In germline, CDR1 is MNHNS, CDR2 SASEGT. The ends lost 6 bases at V and 2 bases at J; junction bases unmatched: 3. The CDR3 is made up of 14 amino acids. The data were produced by immunoSEQ multiplex PCR, yet TCRdb's version contains in-frame clones alone and is incomplete. This sample has about 16,000 clones, with roughly 86% found just once. Samples of blood were obtained at baseline, on cycle 4 day 1, and on cycle 7 day 1. The starting material was CD4+ or CD8+ T cells sorted from blood, obtained in a trial of the OX40 agonist ivuxolimab. The gene calls are TRBV6-1 and TRBJ1-3, with 8 nucleotides matching TRBD1. The sequence was collected from an adult with an advanced solid tumor such as melanoma, head and neck, liver or kidney cancer. The CDR3 sequence is CASRTGAPGNTIYF. CDR3 DNA sequence: TGTGCCAGCAGGACAGGGGCCCCTGGAAACACCATATATTTT.